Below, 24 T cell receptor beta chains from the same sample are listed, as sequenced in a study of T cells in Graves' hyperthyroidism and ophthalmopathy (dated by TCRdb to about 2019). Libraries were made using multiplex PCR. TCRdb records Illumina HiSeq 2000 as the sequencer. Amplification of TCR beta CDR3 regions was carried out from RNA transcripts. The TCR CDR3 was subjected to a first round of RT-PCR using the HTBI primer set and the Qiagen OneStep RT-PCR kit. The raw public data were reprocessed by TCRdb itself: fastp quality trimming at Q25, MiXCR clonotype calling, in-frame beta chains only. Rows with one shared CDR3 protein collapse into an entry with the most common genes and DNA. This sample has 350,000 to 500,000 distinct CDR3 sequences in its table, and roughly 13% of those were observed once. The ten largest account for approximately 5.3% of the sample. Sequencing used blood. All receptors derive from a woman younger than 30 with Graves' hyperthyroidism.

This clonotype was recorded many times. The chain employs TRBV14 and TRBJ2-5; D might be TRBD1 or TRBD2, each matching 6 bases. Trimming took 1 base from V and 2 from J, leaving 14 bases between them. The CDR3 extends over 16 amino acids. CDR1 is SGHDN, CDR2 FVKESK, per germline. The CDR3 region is CASSQGGANLQETQYF. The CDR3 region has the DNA TGTGCCAGCAGCCAAGGGGGGGCGAATCTACAAGAGACCCAGTACTTC.

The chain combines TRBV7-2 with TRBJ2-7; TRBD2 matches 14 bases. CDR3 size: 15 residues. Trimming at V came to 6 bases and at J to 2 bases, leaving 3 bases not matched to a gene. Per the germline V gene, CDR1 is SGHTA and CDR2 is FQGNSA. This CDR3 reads CASREGLAGAYEQYF. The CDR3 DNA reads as TGTGCCAGCAGGGAGGGACTAGCGGGGGCCTACGAGCAGTACTTC.

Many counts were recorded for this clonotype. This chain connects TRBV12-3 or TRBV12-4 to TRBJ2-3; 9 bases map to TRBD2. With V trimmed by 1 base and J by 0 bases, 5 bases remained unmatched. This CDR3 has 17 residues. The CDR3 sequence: CASSLETLAGSTDTQYF. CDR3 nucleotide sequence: TGTGCCAGCAGTTTAGAGACCCTAGCGGGGAGCACAGATACGCAGTATTTT.

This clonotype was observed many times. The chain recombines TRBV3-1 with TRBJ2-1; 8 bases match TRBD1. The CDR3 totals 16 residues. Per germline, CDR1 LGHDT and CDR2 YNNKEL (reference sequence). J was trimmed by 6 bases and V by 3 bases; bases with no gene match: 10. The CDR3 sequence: CASSHTGTGAFNEQFF. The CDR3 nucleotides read TGTGCCAGCAGCCATACAGGGACAGGAGCCTTCAATGAGCAGTTCTTC.

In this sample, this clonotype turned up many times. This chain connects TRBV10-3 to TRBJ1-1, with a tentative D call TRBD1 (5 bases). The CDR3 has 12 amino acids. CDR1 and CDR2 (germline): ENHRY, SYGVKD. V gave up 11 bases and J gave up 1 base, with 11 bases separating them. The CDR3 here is CAAKTGNTEAFF. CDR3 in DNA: TGTGCCGCAAAAACAGGGAACACTGAAGCTTTCTTT.

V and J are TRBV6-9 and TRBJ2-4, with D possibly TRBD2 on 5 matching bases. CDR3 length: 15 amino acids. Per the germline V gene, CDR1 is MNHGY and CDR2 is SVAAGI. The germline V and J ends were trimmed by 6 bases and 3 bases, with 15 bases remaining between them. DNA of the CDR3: TGTGCCAGCAGGGACTTAGCTGTCGACAAAAACATTCAGTACTTC. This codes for CASRDLAVDKNIQYF.

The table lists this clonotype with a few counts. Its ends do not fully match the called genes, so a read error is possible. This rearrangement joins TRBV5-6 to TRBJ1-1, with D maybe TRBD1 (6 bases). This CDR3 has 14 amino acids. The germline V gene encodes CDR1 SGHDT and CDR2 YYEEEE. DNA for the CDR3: TGTGCCAACAGCTTGGCCGGCAGGGGATATGAAGCTTTCTTT. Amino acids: CANSLAGRGYEAFF.

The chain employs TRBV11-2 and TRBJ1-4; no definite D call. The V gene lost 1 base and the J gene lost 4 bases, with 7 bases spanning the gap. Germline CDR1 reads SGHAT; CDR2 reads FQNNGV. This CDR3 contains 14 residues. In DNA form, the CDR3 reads TGTGCCAGCAGCTTAGGACGGCATAATGAAAAACTGTTTTTT. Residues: CASSLGRHNEKLFF.

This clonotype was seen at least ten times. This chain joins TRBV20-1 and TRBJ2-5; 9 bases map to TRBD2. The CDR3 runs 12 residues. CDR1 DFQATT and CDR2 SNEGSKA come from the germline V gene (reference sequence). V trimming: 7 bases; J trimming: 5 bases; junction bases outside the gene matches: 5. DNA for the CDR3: TGCAGTGGCGGGAGGGCCCGGGAGACCCAGTACTTC. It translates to CSGGRARETQYF.

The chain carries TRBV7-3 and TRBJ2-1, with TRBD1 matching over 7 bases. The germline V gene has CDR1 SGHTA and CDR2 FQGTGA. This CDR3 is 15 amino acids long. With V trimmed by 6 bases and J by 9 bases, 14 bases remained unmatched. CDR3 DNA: TGTGCCAGCAGTAGGGAGCCAGGGGGACGGGGTGAGCAGTTCTTC. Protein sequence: CASSREPGGRGEQFF.

The CDR3 nucleotides read TGTGCCATCAGTTTGGGGACAAAAGAAGGCTACACCTTC. Protein product: CAISLGTKEGYTF. The chain carries TRBV10-3 and TRBJ1-2; D possibly corresponds to TRBD1 (6 bases). Germline lookup yields CDR1 ENHRY and CDR2 SYGVKD. CDR3 size: 13 residues. The V and J ends lost 5 bases and 8 bases respectively, with 15 bases between them.

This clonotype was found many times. The CDR3 DNA reads TGTGCCAGCAGTGAGGACAGGGGGCACACAGATACGCAGTATTTT. Its protein is CASSEDRGHTDTQYF. This chain uses TRBV6-1 with TRBJ2-3; TRBD1 agrees at 11 bases. V was pared by 3 bases and J by 2 bases, with 1 base of the junction left unmatched. This CDR3 spans 15 amino acids. Looked up from germline, CDR1 is MNHNS and CDR2 is SASEGT.

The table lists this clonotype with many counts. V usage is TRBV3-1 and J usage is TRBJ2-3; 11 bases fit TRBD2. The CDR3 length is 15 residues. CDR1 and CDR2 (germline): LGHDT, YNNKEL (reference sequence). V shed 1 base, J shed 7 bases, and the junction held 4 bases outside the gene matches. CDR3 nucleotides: TGTGCCAGCAGCCAAGGGTCTAGCGGGAGGTATACGCAGTATTTT. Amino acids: CASSQGSSGRYTQYF.

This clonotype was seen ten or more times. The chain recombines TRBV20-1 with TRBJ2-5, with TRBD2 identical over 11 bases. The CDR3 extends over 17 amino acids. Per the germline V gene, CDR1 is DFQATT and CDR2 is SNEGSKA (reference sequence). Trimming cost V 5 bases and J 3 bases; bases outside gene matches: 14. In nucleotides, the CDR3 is TGCAGTGCTGGACCAACCCTCGGACTAGCGGGCGAAGAGACCCAGTACTTC. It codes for CSAGPTLGLAGEETQYF.

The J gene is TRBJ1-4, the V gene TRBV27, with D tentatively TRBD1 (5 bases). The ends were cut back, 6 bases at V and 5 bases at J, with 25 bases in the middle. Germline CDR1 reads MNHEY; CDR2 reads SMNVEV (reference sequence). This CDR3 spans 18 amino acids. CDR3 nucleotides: TGTGCCAGCAGCATTTTATCAGGGTTGGGTGACCAAAATGAAAAACTGTTTTTT. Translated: CASSILSGLGDQNEKLFF.

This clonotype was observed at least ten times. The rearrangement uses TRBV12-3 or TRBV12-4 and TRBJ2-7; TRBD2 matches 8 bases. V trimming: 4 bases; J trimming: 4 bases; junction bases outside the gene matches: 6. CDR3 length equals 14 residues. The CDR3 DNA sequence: TGTGCCAGCAGTTCTCTAGCGGGTGGGTACGAGCAGTACTTC. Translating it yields CASSSLAGGYEQYF.

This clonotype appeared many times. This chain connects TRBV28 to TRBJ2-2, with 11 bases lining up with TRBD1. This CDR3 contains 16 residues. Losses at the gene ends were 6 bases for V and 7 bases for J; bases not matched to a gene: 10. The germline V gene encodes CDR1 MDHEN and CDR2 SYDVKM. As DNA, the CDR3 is TGTGCCAGCAGCATGGGACAGGGGGTGATCGGCGGGGAGCTGTTTTTT. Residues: CASSMGQGVIGGELFF.

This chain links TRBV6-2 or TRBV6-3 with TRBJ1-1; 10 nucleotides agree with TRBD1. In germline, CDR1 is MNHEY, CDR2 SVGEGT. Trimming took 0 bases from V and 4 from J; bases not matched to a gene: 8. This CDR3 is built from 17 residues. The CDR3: CASSYSPKDRGSTEAFF. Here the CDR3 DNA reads TGTGCCAGCAGTTACTCTCCTAAGGACAGGGGGAGCACTGAAGCTTTCTTT.

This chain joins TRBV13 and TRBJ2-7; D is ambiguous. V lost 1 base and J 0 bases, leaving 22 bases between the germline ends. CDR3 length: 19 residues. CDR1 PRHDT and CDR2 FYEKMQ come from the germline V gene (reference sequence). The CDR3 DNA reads TGTGCCAGCAGCTTAGAAACTCGGTGGGGATCTGCTCCCTCCTACGAGCAGTACTTC. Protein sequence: CASSLETRWGSAPSYEQYF. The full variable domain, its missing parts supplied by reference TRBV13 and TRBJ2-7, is AAGVIQSPRHLIKEKRETATLKCYPIPRHDTVYWYQQGPGQDPQFLISFYEKMQSDKGSIPDRFSAQQFSDYHSELNMSSLELGDSALYFCASSLETRWGSAPSYEQYFGPGTRLTVT.

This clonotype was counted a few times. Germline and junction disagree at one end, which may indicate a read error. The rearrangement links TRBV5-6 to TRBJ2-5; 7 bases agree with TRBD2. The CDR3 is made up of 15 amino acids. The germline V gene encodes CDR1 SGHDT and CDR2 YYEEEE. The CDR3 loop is CASSQVGEGQGTQYF. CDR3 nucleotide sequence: TGTGCCAGCAGCCAGGTGGGGGAGGGCCAAGGGACCCAGTACTTC.

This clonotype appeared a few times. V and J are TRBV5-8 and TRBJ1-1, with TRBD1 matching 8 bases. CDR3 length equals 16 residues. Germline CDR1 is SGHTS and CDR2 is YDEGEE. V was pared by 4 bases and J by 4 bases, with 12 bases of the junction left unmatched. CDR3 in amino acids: CASSPPRVTGGTEAFF. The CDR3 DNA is TGTGCCAGCAGCCCGCCCAGAGTCACAGGGGGCACTGAAGCTTTCTTT. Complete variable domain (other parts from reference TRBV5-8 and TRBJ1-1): EAGVTQSPTHLIKTRGQQATLRCSPISGHTSVYWYQQALGLGLQFLLWYDEGEERNRGNFPPRFSGRQFPNYSSELNVNALELEDSALYLCASSPPRVTGGTEAFFGQGTRLTVV.

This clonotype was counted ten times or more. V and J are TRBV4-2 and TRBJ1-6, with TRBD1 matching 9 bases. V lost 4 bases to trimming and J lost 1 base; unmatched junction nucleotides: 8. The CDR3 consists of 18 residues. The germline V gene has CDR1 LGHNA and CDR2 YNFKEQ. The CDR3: CASSPENRGLSYNSPLHF. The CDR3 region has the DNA TGTGCCAGCAGCCCAGAGAACAGGGGGCTGTCCTATAATTCACCCCTCCACTTT.

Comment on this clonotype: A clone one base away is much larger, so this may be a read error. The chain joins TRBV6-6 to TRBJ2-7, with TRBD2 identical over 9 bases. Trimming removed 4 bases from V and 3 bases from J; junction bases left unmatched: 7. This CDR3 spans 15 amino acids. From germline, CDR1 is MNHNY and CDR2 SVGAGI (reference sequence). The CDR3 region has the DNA TGTGCCAGCAGTTGCTCGATTAGCGGGAGCTACGAGCAGTACTTC. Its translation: CASSCSISGSYEQYF.

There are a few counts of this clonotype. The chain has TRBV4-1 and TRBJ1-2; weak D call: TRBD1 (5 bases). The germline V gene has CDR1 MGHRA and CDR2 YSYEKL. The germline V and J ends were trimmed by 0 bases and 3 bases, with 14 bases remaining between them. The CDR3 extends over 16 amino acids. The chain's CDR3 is CASSQDRTLGDYGYTF. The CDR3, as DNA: TGCGCCAGCAGCCAAGACCGGACGTTGGGGGACTATGGCTACACCTTC.